Listed below are T cell receptor beta chains from one sample, sequenced in a study of T-cell memory formation after mild COVID-19. TCRdb re-called the 5' RACE reads with MiXCR, one entry per CDR3 protein. The sample records roughly 100,000 distinct CDR3 sequences, approximately 15% being singletons. Sequencing used PBMCs or a T cell subset sorted from them (not recorded which). These receptors originate from a man younger than 30 who had mild COVID-19 (a few samples of this study predate the infection). Cell type and time point are not known. The CDR3 runs from the conserved cysteine through the conserved F or W. D genes are given only for firm matches. The listing skips clone size in some rows; elsewhere it reads once, few, many or a size class.

DNA	CDR3	D	V	J	size
TGTGCCAGCAGTCGGGACTCCGTGGCCCAGTACTTC	CASSRDSVAQYF	.	TRBV12-3/TRBV12-4	TRBJ2-7	few
TGTGCCAGCAGTGAAGACCTTATGACAGTATCCTATGGCTACACCTTC	CASSEDLMTVSYGYTF	.	TRBV2	TRBJ1-2	few
TGTGCCAGCAGTTTGCGCGGGAGTGCTAGCGGGGCGGTCACCGGGGAGCTGTTTTTT	CASSLRGSASGAVTGELFF	TRBD2	TRBV6-5	TRBJ2-2	few
TGTGCCACCAGTGATCGGGACAGGGGCCCAGTAATCGAGCAGTTCTTC	CATSDRDRGPVIEQFF	TRBD1	TRBV24-1	TRBJ2-1	.
TGTGCCAGCAGCTCCCCGGACAGCTACAATGAGCAGTTCTTC	CASSSPDSYNEQFF	.	TRBV7-2	TRBJ2-1	many
TGCAGTGCTAGAGAGACAGGGTGGATAGAAAATCAGCCCCAGCATTTT	CSARETGWIENQPQHF	TRBD1	TRBV20-1	TRBJ1-5	.
TGTGCCAGCAAAGGTTGGACTGAAGCTTTCTTT	CASKGWTEAFF	.	TRBV6-2/TRBV6-3	TRBJ1-1	few
TGCGCCAGCAGCCAAAGTGGACAGGGGGCTGATGACTACACCTTC	CASSQSGQGADDYTF	TRBD1	TRBV4-3	TRBJ1-2	.
TGTGCCATCAGTGAGAGGTTTGATCAGCCCCAGCATTTT	CAISERFDQPQHF	.	TRBV10-3	TRBJ1-5	.
TGTGCCAGCACCGACGGTGGGGGGCATGAGCAGTTCTTC	CASTDGGGHEQFF	.	TRBV12-3/TRBV12-4	TRBJ2-1	.
TGCGCCAGCAGCCAAGTCCCGGCGGGGGGGACTGAAGCTTTCTTT	CASSQVPAGGTEAFF	.	TRBV4-1	TRBJ1-1	.
TGTGCCAGCAGTAGTGAGGGAAGTATGGCTGAAGCTTTCTTT	CASSSEGSMAEAFF	.	TRBV5-5	TRBJ1-1	many
TGTGCCAGTAGTATACTTACAGGGGCTCATCAGCCCCAGCATTTT	CASSILTGAHQPQHF	TRBD1	TRBV19	TRBJ1-5	few
TGCAGTGCTACTGAAACAGGGGGGATTTACAATGAGCAGTTCTTC	CSATETGGIYNEQFF	TRBD1	TRBV20-1	TRBJ2-1	few
TGTGCCAGCAGTTATGGAGGGTTAAGTGCAGCTTTCTTT	CASSYGGLSAAFF	.	TRBV6-5	TRBJ1-1	few
TGTGCCAGCAGCCCGGGGAAGCGGGGCTACACCTTC	CASSPGKRGYTF	.	TRBV7-9	TRBJ1-2	.
TGTGCCAGCAGTTACTCGCAGGGGGCTTGGGAGCCCCAGCATTTT	CASSYSQGAWEPQHF	TRBD1	TRBV6-5	TRBJ1-5	.
TGTGCCAGCAGTTTAGCGGGAATTAGCAATCAGCCCCAGCATTTT	CASSLAGISNQPQHF	.	TRBV27	TRBJ1-5	.
TGCGTCAGCAGCCAAAGGGAGACAGGAGAGTACAATGAGCAGTTCTTC	CVSSQRETGEYNEQFF	.	TRBV4-1	TRBJ2-1	few
TGCGCCAGCAGCCAAGATATTGGGACAGTCGCTGGCTACACCTTC	CASSQDIGTVAGYTF	TRBD1	TRBV4-1	TRBJ1-2	.
TGTGCCAGCAGCCAAGAAGCTAGCGGGGGGAGCACAGATACGCAGTATTTT	CASSQEASGGSTDTQYF	TRBD2	TRBV4-2	TRBJ2-3	few
TGTGCCAGCAGCCAAGAAGGACTAGGTGCCACAGATACGCAGTATTTT	CASSQEGLGATDTQYF	TRBD2	TRBV4-2	TRBJ2-3	.
TGTGCCAGCAGTTTTGGGGGGGATGAGCAGTTCTTC	CASSFGGDEQFF	TRBD2	TRBV12-3/TRBV12-4	TRBJ2-1	many
TGCAGCGTTGGCGTCGGGAACACTGAAGCTTTCTTT	CSVGVGNTEAFF	.	TRBV29-1	TRBJ1-1	few
TGCAGTGCTACGTGGGTTGAAGAGACCCAGTACTTC	CSATWVEETQYF	.	TRBV20-1	TRBJ2-5	many
TGTGCCATAGGGAGTGGCACAGATACGCAGTATTTT	CAIGSGTDTQYF	.	TRBV24-1	TRBJ2-3	.
TGTGCCAGCAGCTTAGAGATGGGAGAGACCCAGTACTTC	CASSLEMGETQYF	.	TRBV7-6	TRBJ2-5	.
TGTGCCAGCTCCCGGGACAGGGTTATCGGGGAGCTGTTTTTT	CASSRDRVIGELFF	TRBD1	TRBV27	TRBJ2-2	.
TGCAGCGTTGATCAGGGGCCGATGTCGTACCAAGAGACCCAGTACTTC	CSVDQGPMSYQETQYF	.	TRBV29-1	TRBJ2-5	few
TGCGCCAGCAGCCAAGAGTGGCGGGGGGGCCGCAATGAGCAGTTCTTC	CASSQEWRGGRNEQFF	TRBD2	TRBV4-1	TRBJ2-1	.
TGTGCCAGCAGCTGGCTTGGTCAGCCCCAGCATTTT	CASSWLGQPQHF	.	TRBV7-2	TRBJ1-5	once
TGTGCCAGCAGCTCCTGGACTAGCGGGCGCACAGATACGCAGTATTTT	CASSSWTSGRTDTQYF	TRBD2	TRBV13	TRBJ2-3	few
TGTGCCAGCAGCGACGGGGGTATGGGTGGGAATGAGCAGTTCTTC	CASSDGGMGGNEQFF	.	TRBV9	TRBJ2-1	few
TGTGCCACCAGCAGGGCAGGGGAAGGTAATCAGCCCCAGCATTTT	CATSRAGEGNQPQHF	.	TRBV15	TRBJ1-5	.
TGTGCCAGCAGTTTTTCCAGCGGTTCACCCCTCCACTTT	CASSFSSGSPLHF	.	TRBV12-3/TRBV12-4	TRBJ1-6	few
TGTGCCAGCAGCGCCCGACTAGCACGAAACACCGGGGAGCTGTTTTTT	CASSARLARNTGELFF	TRBD2	TRBV7-9	TRBJ2-2	few
TGTGCCAGCAGCCAAGAGCGAGGGTCTATCGGCAATACGCAGTATTTT	CASSQERGSIGNTQYF	.	TRBV14	TRBJ2-3	.
TGTGCCAGCAGCGGGGGAGTTAACGAGCAGTACTTC	CASSGGVNEQYF	.	TRBV2	TRBJ2-7	few
TGTGCCAGCGCGGCCGGGTTGAGGGAGACCCAGTACTTC	CASAAGLRETQYF	.	TRBV6-6	TRBJ2-5	few
TGCGCCAGCAAGGGACTAGCGGGGGTTAATGAGCAGTTCTTC	CASKGLAGVNEQFF	TRBD2	TRBV4-1	TRBJ2-1	.
TGCAGTGCCCCGACTAGCGGGGGGCCCGGGGGAGAGCAGTTCTTC	CSAPTSGGPGGEQFF	TRBD2	TRBV20-1	TRBJ2-1	many
TGTGCCAGCAGGCGGCGGGGAATCGGCAATCAGCCCCAGCATTTT	CASRRRGIGNQPQHF	.	TRBV6-2/TRBV6-3	TRBJ1-5	.
TGCAGCGTTGAGACTAGCGGGGACTACAATGAGCAGTTCTTC	CSVETSGDYNEQFF	TRBD2	TRBV29-1	TRBJ2-1	many
TGCAGTGCTCCCGGGGGAGGGGGGGCCACAGATACGCAGTATTTT	CSAPGGGGATDTQYF	.	TRBV20-1	TRBJ2-3	.
TGTGCCAGCAGCCAAGGTCCAGGCAATGGCTACACCTTC	CASSQGPGNGYTF	.	TRBV3-1	TRBJ1-2	.
TGCAGCGTAGCCCGAGGGGCTGAGCAGTTCTTC	CSVARGAEQFF	.	TRBV29-1	TRBJ2-1	few
TGTGCCAGCAGCACCTCAGGGTTCAATCAGCCCCAGCATTTT	CASSTSGFNQPQHF	.	TRBV7-2	TRBJ1-5	few
TGCAGCGGGACAGCGGGTACGCAGTATTTT	CSGTAGTQYF	.	TRBV20-1	TRBJ2-3	few
TGTGCCAGCAGCAAGAGGGGAGAGAGTAAAAACATTCAGTACTTC	CASSKRGESKNIQYF	.	TRBV21-1	TRBJ2-4	.
TGTGCCAGCAGCTTAGTTGGGGATGGCTACACCTTC	CASSLVGDGYTF	.	TRBV7-9	TRBJ1-2	many
TGTGCCAGCAGTGAGGCGGGGGGAGATTACAATGAGCAGTTCTTC	CASSEAGGDYNEQFF	TRBD2	TRBV6-2/TRBV6-3	TRBJ2-1	many
TGCGCCAGCAGCTGGACAGGGTCCGACACCGGGGAGCTGTTTTTT	CASSWTGSDTGELFF	TRBD1	TRBV5-1	TRBJ2-2	once
TGTGCCAGCAGCCATCAAACCCGGGGGAACAATGAGCAGTTCTTC	CASSHQTRGNNEQFF	.	TRBV4-2	TRBJ2-1	few
TGTGCCATCAGTGAGTCGCCGGGGAACACTGAAGCTTTCTTT	CAISESPGNTEAFF	.	TRBV10-3	TRBJ1-1	.
TGTGCCAGCAGCGCCGCAGCGGACGGCGGGTTGGACGGCTACACCTTC	CASSAAADGGLDGYTF	.	TRBV9	TRBJ1-2	.
TGTGCCAGCAGCCAATTAGCGGGGGGTAACACAGATACGCAGTATTTT	CASSQLAGGNTDTQYF	TRBD2	TRBV4-2	TRBJ2-3	.
TGCGCCAGCAGCCAAGATCGCTGGTCAGGGGTCGTTTATGGCTACACCTTC	CASSQDRWSGVVYGYTF	.	TRBV4-3	TRBJ1-2	.
TGTGCCAGCAGCCGAGAAACAGGGCTGAGCTCCTACGAGCAGTACTTC	CASSRETGLSSYEQYF	.	TRBV7-9	TRBJ2-7	many
TGCAGTGCTAGAGATTGGGGGGACTCCTATAATTCACCCCTCCACTTT	CSARDWGDSYNSPLHF	.	TRBV20-1	TRBJ1-6	few
TGCGCCAGCAGTTTTTGGGGTTACACAGATACGCAGTATTTT	CASSFWGYTDTQYF	.	TRBV5-1	TRBJ2-3	many